The clone carrying this T cell receptor beta chain has ten or more counts. One entry per CDR3 protein, called by TCRdb with MiXCR from the 5' RACE reads. The data hold approximately 250,000 distinct CDR3 sequences, with approximately 6.3% observed a single time. The sample comes from a study of T cells after yellow fever vaccination. Study context: Preparation of the low-cell-number fractions used SMART-Seq v4 Ultra Low Input.

This CDR3 region has 13 residues. Germline loops: CDR1 SNHLY, CDR2 FYNNEI. Trimming shortened V by 5 bases and J by 3 bases, and 10 bases separated the two germline ends. The sequence was collected from a young man who received the YFV17D yellow fever vaccine. The V and J genes are TRBV2 and TRBJ1-1, with D hard to call. The sequencing used CD4+ T cells sorted from PBMCs, collected on the day of the yellow fever booster vaccination. For the CDR3, the DNA is TGTGCCAGCAGTTCCCAGATGGACACTGAAGCTTTCTTT. It yields the protein CASSSQMDTEAFF.